The clone carrying this TCR beta chain showed up just a few times. The antigen remains unidentified. The unsorted libraries were prepared from 2 million PBMCs (stored at -80 C). Trimming removed 10 bases at V and 0 bases at J, with 15 bases between. The CDR3 is made up of 15 amino acids. Sequencing runs each generated in excess of 160 million TCR-beta sequences derived from 15-18 subjects. Using its own MiXCR run on the 5' RACE reads, TCRdb lists one record per CDR3 protein. The data contain approximately 48,000 distinct CDR3 sequences, under 13% of them singletons. The data were obtained in a study of neurological immune-mediated disorders. Study results and limitations: Multiple sclerosis patients had less TCR clonal expansion than even healthy controls, unlike HTLV-1-associated myelopathy.

Sequencing was done on a sample of PBMCs. The source of this sequence is a man aged 65 to 79 with HTLV-1-associated myelopathy (HAM/TSP). The genes are TRBV12-3 or TRBV12-4 and TRBJ2-2, with a weak D call TRBD1 (5 bases). CDR3: CATATTEPNTGELFF. As DNA, the CDR3 is TGTGCCACCGCGACGACAGAACCGAACACCGGGGAGCTGTTTTTT.